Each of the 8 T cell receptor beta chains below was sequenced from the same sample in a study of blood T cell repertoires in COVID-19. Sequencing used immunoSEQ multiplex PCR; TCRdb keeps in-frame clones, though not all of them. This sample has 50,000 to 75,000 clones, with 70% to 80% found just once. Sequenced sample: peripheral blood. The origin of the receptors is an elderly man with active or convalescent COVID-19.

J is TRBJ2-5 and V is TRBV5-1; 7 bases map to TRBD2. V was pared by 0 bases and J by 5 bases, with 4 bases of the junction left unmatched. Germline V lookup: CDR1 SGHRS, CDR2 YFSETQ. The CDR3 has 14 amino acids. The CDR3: CASSLDRGGETQYF. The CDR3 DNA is TGCGCCAGCAGCTTGGACCGGGGAGGGGAGACCCAGTACTTC.

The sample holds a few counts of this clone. This CDR3 reads CASSPRGGHTDTQYF. In nucleotides, the CDR3 is TGTGCCAGCAGCCCGAGGGGGGGACACACAGATACGCAGTATTTT. The chain is built from TRBV6-5 and TRBJ2-3; a possible D gene is TRBD2 (7 bases). Germline V CDR1 and CDR2: MNHEY, SVGAGI. The CDR3 covers 15 residues. Trimming stripped 6 bases from V and 2 bases from J, with 15 bases between.

DNA for the CDR3: TGTGCCAGCAGTCACTCAGGACTAGCGGGAGTAAGGGCACCAGAGACCCAGTACTTC. This translates into CASSHSGLAGVRAPETQYF. The V call is TRBV7-9, the J call TRBJ2-5; 13 bases match TRBD2. J gave up 4 bases and V 6 bases, and 17 bases lay outside the gene matches. The germline V gene encodes CDR1 SEHNR and CDR2 FQNEAQ (reference sequence). There are 19 residues in the CDR3. The whole variable domain, remainder taken from reference TRBV7-9 and TRBJ2-5, is DTGVSQNPRHKITKRGQNVTFRCDPISEHNRLYWYRQTLGQGPEFLTYFQNEAQLEKSRLLSDRFSAERPKGSFSTLEIQRTEQGDSAMYLCASSHSGLAGVRAPETQYFGPGTRLLVL.

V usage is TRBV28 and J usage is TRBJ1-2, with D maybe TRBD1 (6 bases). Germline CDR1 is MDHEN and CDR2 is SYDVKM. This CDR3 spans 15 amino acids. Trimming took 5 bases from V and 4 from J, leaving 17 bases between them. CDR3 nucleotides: TGTGCCAGCAGTCCTCTTCCGGGACAAGGCTATGGCTACACCTTC. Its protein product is CASSPLPGQGYGYTF.

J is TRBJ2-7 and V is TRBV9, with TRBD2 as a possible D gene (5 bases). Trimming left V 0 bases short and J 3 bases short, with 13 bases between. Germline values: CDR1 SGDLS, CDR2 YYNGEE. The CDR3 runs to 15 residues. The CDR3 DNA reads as TGTGCCAGCAGCGTAGCCGCGGGCACAAACTACGAGCAGTACTTC. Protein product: CASSVAAGTNYEQYF.

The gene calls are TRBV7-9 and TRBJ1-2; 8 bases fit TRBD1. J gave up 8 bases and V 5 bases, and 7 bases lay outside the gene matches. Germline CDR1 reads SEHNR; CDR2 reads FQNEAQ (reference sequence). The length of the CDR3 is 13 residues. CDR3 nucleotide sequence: TGTGCCAGCAGCATATTGACAGGGGAAGGCTACACCTTC. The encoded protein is CASSILTGEGYTF.

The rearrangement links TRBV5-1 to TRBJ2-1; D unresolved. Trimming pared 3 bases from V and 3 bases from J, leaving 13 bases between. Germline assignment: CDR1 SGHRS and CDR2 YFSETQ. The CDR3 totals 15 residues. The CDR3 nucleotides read TGCGCCAGCAGCTCAGACACGATACTCTACAATGAGCAGTTCTTC. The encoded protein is CASSSDTILYNEQFF.

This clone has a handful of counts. This CDR3 is CASSREGQPQHF. Here the CDR3 DNA reads TGTGCCAGTTCACGGGAGGGGCAGCCCCAGCATTTT. The chain is built from TRBV2 and TRBJ1-5; TRBD1 is a possible D gene (5 bases). Trimming took 9 bases from V and 7 from J, leaving 13 bases between them. CDR3 length equals 12 residues. Germline CDR1 and CDR2: SNHLY and FYNNEI.